Below, 3 T cell receptor beta chains from the same sample are listed, as sequenced in a study of T cells after yellow fever vaccination. TCRdb re-analysed the 5' RACE reads in MiXCR, keeping a single row per CDR3 protein. The sample shows over 300,000 distinct CDR3 sequences, around 6.8% of them seen only once. The specimen comprised PBMCs, sampled 35 to 50 days after the first yellow fever vaccination. These receptor sequences come from a man between 18 and 29 years old who received the YFV17D yellow fever vaccine.

This clonotype was seen a few times. The chain links TRBV7-2 to TRBJ1-2, with 7 bases matching TRBD1. The germline V gene has CDR1 SGHTA and CDR2 FQGNSA. The CDR3 sequence is 13 residues long. V shed 0 bases, J shed 8 bases, and the junction held 3 bases outside the gene matches. CDR3 DNA: TGTGCCAGCAGCTTAGCTTACAGGGGCGGCTACACCTTC. Translated: CASSLAYRGGYTF.

Only a few counts were recorded for this clonotype. The J gene is TRBJ2-7, the V gene TRBV4-1, with TRBD2 matching 7 bases. Germline V gene lookup returns CDR1 MGHRA and CDR2 YSYEKL. Trimming removed 2 bases from V and 7 bases from J; junction bases left unmatched: 20. The CDR3 extends over 18 amino acids. The CDR3 DNA reads as TGCGCCAGCAGCCAACACACCGGAACTAGCGACCCCGATACGGAGCAGTACTTC. It specifies CASSQHTGTSDPDTEQYF.

V usage is TRBV6-5 and J usage is TRBJ2-3; D is perhaps TRBD1 or TRBD2 (6 bases each). Deletions cut 2 bases from V and 3 bases from J, with 12 bases between. Germline values: CDR1 MNHEY, CDR2 SVGAGI. This CDR3 has 15 residues. In DNA form, the CDR3 reads TGTGCCAGCAGTTACGAGGGGGGCATAACAGATACGCAGTATTTT. This sequence encodes CASSYEGGITDTQYF.